This paragraph covers one TCR beta chain sequence. What it recognizes is unknown. cDNA synthesis used the whole RNA isolate, giving expressed TCRB sequences. The method was immunoSEQ multiplex PCR; TCRdb's version includes in-frame clones alone and lacks a portion of them. The table includes about 160,000 clones, 7.5% to 9.5% detected once. The entry originates in a study of beta chain features in type 1 diabetes. From germline, CDR1 is SGHTA and CDR2 FQGNSA. V shed 5 bases and J shed 9 bases, with 5 bases lying between them. CDR3 length: 11 amino acids. Study-level points and caveats: All four CD4+ subsets from Type 1 diabetes patients carried moderately but significantly shorter TCRB CDR3s. Any HLA-type effect on TCRB rearrangement remained unresolved here.

The chain links TRBV7-2 to TRBJ1-6; TRBD1 might be the D (5 bases). Sequencing input: central memory CD4+ T cells from blood. This sequence was found in a young woman with type 1 diabetes. As DNA, the CDR3 is TGTGCCAGCAGCAGGGGTTCACCCCTCCACTTT. Translated: CASSRGSPLHF.